Below, 11 T cell receptor beta chains from the same sample are listed, as sequenced in a study of patients and donors after allogeneic stem cell transplantation. TCRdb redid the calling of the RT-PCR reads with MiXCR, one entry per CDR3 protein. The sample contains about a million distinct CDR3 sequences, roughly 18% of which appear only once. Specimen: blood, either unsorted or a sorted T cell fraction (not recorded which). These receptors came from a human donor who was either an allogeneic HSCT recipient or a stem cell or donor lymphocyte infusion donor (not recorded which). It is not recorded whose cells these are; they may come from a transplant donor.

This clonotype showed up just a few times. V and J are TRBV9 and TRBJ2-1; 13 nucleotides match TRBD2. This CDR3 contains 18 residues. With 4 bases clipped from V and 5 bases from J, the junction kept 12 bases outside the gene matches. Germline V gene sequence: CDR1 SGDLS, CDR2 YYNGEE. The CDR3 DNA reads as TGTGCCAGCAGCCTATTGGGACTAGCGGGATCAACCGACAATGAGCAGTTCTTC. This codes for CASSLLGLAGSTDNEQFF. The entire variable domain, with the rest obtained from reference TRBV9 and TRBJ2-1, is as follows: DSGVTQTPKHLITATGQRVTLRCSPRSGDLSVYWYQQSLDQGLQFLIQYYNGEERAKGNILERFSAQQFPDLHSELNLSSLELGDSALYFCASSLLGLAGSTDNEQFFGPGTRLTVL.

This clonotype was detected a few times. The gene calls are TRBV12-3 or TRBV12-4 and TRBJ2-3, with 7 bases lining up with TRBD2. J gave up 4 bases and V 3 bases, and 7 bases lay outside the gene matches. The CDR3 is 15 amino acids. The CDR3 is CASSLVREVPDTQYF. For the CDR3, the DNA is TGTGCCAGCAGTTTGGTACGGGAGGTACCAGATACGCAGTATTTT.

The chain joins TRBV5-1 to TRBJ1-1; weak D call: TRBD1 (5 bases). The germline CDR1 and CDR2 sequences are SGHRS and YFSETQ. This CDR3 spans 15 amino acids. Trimming took off 0 bases at V and 2 bases at J, with 11 bases between the two ends. The DNA of the CDR3 is TGCGCCAGCAGCTTGGCGGGCAGGGCCAACACTGAAGCTTTCTTT. Translating it yields CASSLAGRANTEAFF.

The chain links TRBV7-2 to TRBJ2-2; D unresolved. The CDR3 has 17 amino acids. Germline CDR1 is SGHTA and CDR2 is FQGNSA. V was cut by 2 bases and J by 8 bases, with 21 bases left in between. CDR3 protein: CASSLSNTRSALGELFF. The CDR3, as DNA: TGTGCCAGCAGCTTATCCAACACCCGCTCGGCACTTGGGGAGCTGTTTTTT.

This chain connects TRBV7-2 to TRBJ1-2; 8 bases map to TRBD1. V dropped 3 bases and J dropped 4; count of bases not matched to a gene: 7. The CDR3 runs to 15 residues. Germline CDR1 and CDR2: SGHTA and FQGNSA. CDR3 region: CASSFPDRDGYGYTF. In DNA form, the CDR3 reads TGTGCCAGCAGCTTCCCGGACAGGGATGGCTATGGCTACACCTTC.

The rearrangement joins TRBV20-1 to TRBJ2-1; 10 nucleotides match TRBD1. The CDR3 runs to 18 residues. The trim removed 2 bases at V and 5 bases at J, leaving 15 bases unmatched. Germline CDR1 is DFQATT and CDR2 is SNEGSKA (reference sequence). CDR3 sequence reads: CSARKTPGQGPLDNEQFF. The DNA for the CDR3 is TGCAGTGCTAGAAAGACGCCGGGACAGGGGCCTCTAGACAATGAGCAGTTCTTC.

This clonotype was recorded at least ten times. The chain is built from TRBV20-1 and TRBJ2-7; 10 bases are shared with TRBD2. Germline-derived CDR1 and CDR2 are DFQATT and SNEGSKA (reference sequence). This CDR3 comprises 15 residues. The ends lost 3 bases at V and 4 bases at J; junction bases unmatched: 9. The CDR3: CSARDFQREGYEQYF. CDR3 sequence (DNA): TGCAGTGCTAGGGATTTTCAGCGGGAGGGGTACGAGCAGTACTTC.

The V gene is TRBV20-1, the J gene TRBJ2-2; D unclear. Germline V gene lookup returns CDR1 DFQATT and CDR2 SNEGSKA (reference sequence). The length of the CDR3 is 12 residues. V lost 3 bases and J lost 5, with 7 bases in between. The CDR3 DNA reads TGCAGTGCTAGTACACAGACCGGGGAGCTGTTTTTT. It specifies CSASTQTGELFF.

The sample holds a few counts of this clonotype. CDR3: CSAREGHLTDTQYF. The CDR3 DNA reads as TGCAGTGCCCGAGAAGGACATCTCACAGATACGCAGTATTTT. V and J are TRBV20-1 and TRBJ2-3, with D maybe TRBD1 (5 bases). The length of the CDR3 is 14 residues. CDR1 and CDR2 from the germline V gene are DFQATT and SNEGSKA (reference sequence). Between the trimmed V and J ends, which lost 6 bases and 2 bases, there was a span of 15 bases.

This clonotype occurred many times. The V gene is TRBV10-3, the J gene TRBJ1-1; D is ambiguous. The V end was cut by 0 bases, the J end by 7 bases, with 12 bases between. Germline assignment: CDR1 ENHRY and CDR2 SYGVKD. The CDR3 extends over 14 amino acids. The CDR3 reads CAISESKERIEAFF. CDR3 bases: TGTGCCATCAGTGAGTCGAAGGAGAGGATTGAAGCTTTCTTT.

Many counts were recorded for this clonotype. The chain combines TRBV24-1 with TRBJ2-5; D ambiguous. The V and J ends lost 4 bases and 2 bases respectively, with 7 bases between them. Germline V CDR1 and CDR2: KGHDR, SFDVKD. The CDR3 loop spans 13 amino acids. DNA for the CDR3: TGTGCCACCAGTGAGTCCGGACAAGAGACCCAGTACTTC. This codes for CATSESGQETQYF.